Below are 21 T cell receptor beta chains sequenced from a single sample in a study of OX40 agonist ivuxolimab in advanced cancers. The method was immunoSEQ multiplex PCR; TCRdb's version includes in-frame clones alone and lacks a portion of them. The repertoire holds about 45,000 clones, with around 92% as singletons. The sequencing here drew on CD4+ or CD8+ T cells sorted from blood, taken in a trial of the OX40 agonist ivuxolimab. Receptors originate from an adult with an advanced solid tumor such as melanoma, head and neck, liver or kidney cancer.

Notes on this clone: Other DNA sequences in the same sample also yield this CDR3. J is TRBJ2-3 and V is TRBV10-2; TRBD2 agrees at 12 bases. Germline loops: CDR1 WSHSY, CDR2 SAAADI. The CDR3 is made up of 19 amino acids. J lost 2 bases, V lost 4 bases, and 13 bases had no gene match. The CDR3 is CASSVPQGLAGTSTDTQYF. The CDR3 region has the DNA TGCGCCAGCAGTGTCCCCCAAGGACTAGCGGGAACTTCCACAGATACGCAGTATTTT.

This chain connects TRBV6-1 to TRBJ2-7, with D perhaps matching TRBD1 (6 bases). Germline V gene lookup returns CDR1 MNHNS and CDR2 SASEGT. This CDR3 has 13 amino acids. V dropped 3 bases and J dropped 2 bases, with 8 bases sitting between them. In nucleotides, the CDR3 is TGTGCCAGCAGTGAGGGACAACCCTACGAGCAGTACTTC. Translated: CASSEGQPYEQYF.

The chain employs TRBV5-1 and TRBJ2-1; possible D gene TRBD2, 6 bases. The V and J ends lost 3 bases and 7 bases respectively, with 8 bases between them. Germline CDR1 is SGHRS and CDR2 is YFSETQ. The CDR3 contains 12 residues. The chain's CDR3 is CASSSGGNEQFF. The CDR3 DNA reads TGCGCCAGCAGCTCCGGGGGAAATGAGCAGTTCTTC.

Of note for this clone: At one boundary the junction diverges from the germline segment, which might be a read error. The chain carries TRBV9 and TRBJ2-5, with 11 positions matching TRBD2. The CDR3 consists of 15 residues. The germline gives CDR1 SGDLS, CDR2 YYNGEE. The CDR3 loop reads CASNVAGGPRETQYF. CDR3 nucleotide sequence: TGTGCCAGCAACGTAGCGGGAGGGCCTCGAGAGACCCAGTACTTC.

The rearrangement links TRBV1 to TRBJ2-5; TRBD1 reflects the table's D call only, with no check against the DNA. TRBV1 is tagged as a pseudogene. The CDR3 runs to 15 residues. This chain's CDR3 is CTSSQISRDKETQYF. The CDR3 DNA sequence: TGCACCAGCAGCCAAATCTCCCGGGACAAAGAGACCCAGTACTTC.

This clone was seen just once. The gene calls are TRBV30 and TRBJ1-2; unclear D gene. This CDR3 has 10 amino acids. Per germline, CDR1 GTSNPN and CDR2 SVGIG (reference sequence). Trimming removed 7 bases at V and 3 bases at J, with 6 bases between. The CDR3 DNA reads TGTGCCTTCGGAGACTATGGCTACACCTTC. This encodes CAFGDYGYTF.

This clone was counted once. The rearrangement links TRBV6-5 to TRBJ2-1; maybe TRBD1 (5 bases). CDR3 size: 15 residues. Trimming stripped 6 bases from V and 0 bases from J, with 12 bases between. From germline, CDR1 is MNHEY and CDR2 SVGAGI. This CDR3 is CASRSTASSYNEQFF. CDR3 coding DNA: TGTGCCAGCAGGTCGACAGCGAGCTCCTACAATGAGCAGTTCTTC.

V and J are TRBV2 and TRBJ2-7; TRBD2 agrees at 9 bases. The trim removed 6 bases at V and 3 bases at J, leaving 3 bases unmatched. Germline assignment: CDR1 SNHLY and CDR2 FYNNEI. The CDR3 is 13 residues long. CDR3: CASRGTSSYEQYF. The CDR3 DNA follows: TGTGCCAGCAGAGGGACTAGCAGCTACGAGCAGTACTTC.

This chain connects TRBV27 to TRBJ2-5; TRBD2 aligns across 8 bases. Trimming cost V 5 bases and J 7 bases; bases outside gene matches: 3. Germline V CDR1 and CDR2: MNHEY, SMNVEV (reference sequence). This CDR3 is built from 12 residues. The CDR3 region is CASSLGGGTQYF. The CDR3 region has the DNA TGTGCCAGCAGTCTCGGGGGGGGGACCCAGTACTTC.

The chain uses TRBV6-5 and TRBJ2-7; 7 bases fit TRBD2. V gave up 0 bases and J gave up 4 bases; unmatched junction bases: 9. The CDR3 is 16 amino acids. Looked up from germline, CDR1 is MNHEY and CDR2 is SVGAGI. CDR3 nucleotides: TGTGCCAGCAGTTACTCCCCTAGCGGAGATCTTTACGAGCAGTACTTC. Encoded protein: CASSYSPSGDLYEQYF.

This rearrangement joins TRBV30 to TRBJ2-1; 8 bases line up with TRBD2. J lost 2 bases, V lost 5 bases, and 5 bases had no gene match. The germline V gene has CDR1 GTSNPN and CDR2 SVGIG (reference sequence). The CDR3 contains 14 residues. DNA of the CDR3: TGTGCCTGGTCCCGGGAGGGCCCCTACAATGAGCAGTTCTTC. This translates into CAWSREGPYNEQFF.

In this sample, this clone turned up once. The V and J genes are TRBV18 and TRBJ2-7; 8 bases match TRBD1. Trimming cost V 3 bases and J 0 bases; bases outside gene matches: 10. This CDR3 is 17 amino acids long. The V gene's germline CDR1 is KGHSH and CDR2 LQKENI. The CDR3 coding sequence is TGTGCCAGCTCACCCTCAGGACAGGGCTTTAGCTCCTACGAGCAGTACTTC. Protein product: CASSPSGQGFSSYEQYF.

This clone was seen a single time. CDR3 sequence reads: CASSLAESSYNEQFF. CDR3 nucleotides: TGTGCCAGCAGCTTAGCGGAAAGCTCCTACAATGAGCAGTTCTTC. This rearrangement joins TRBV7-9 to TRBJ2-1; D is unresolved. The germline V and J ends were trimmed by 0 bases and 0 bases, with 6 bases remaining between them. Looked up from germline, CDR1 is SEHNR and CDR2 is FQNEAQ (reference sequence). This CDR3 has 15 amino acids.

The J gene is TRBJ1-1, the V gene TRBV10-2, with 7 bases fitting TRBD1. CDR3 length: 14 residues. CDR1 and CDR2 from the germline V gene are WSHSY and SAAADI. Trimming cost V 4 bases and J 4 bases; bases outside gene matches: 6. The CDR3 DNA is TGCGCCAGCAGTGGTTTTCAGGGGGGCACTGAAGCTTTCTTT. Its protein product is CASSGFQGGTEAFF.

J is TRBJ2-5 and V is TRBV19, with 11 bases matching TRBD2. This CDR3 contains 16 residues. The trim removed 7 bases at V and 1 base at J, leaving 8 bases unmatched. Germline CDR1 is LNHDA and CDR2 is SQIVND (reference sequence). CDR3 in amino acids: CASKGPSGGTQETQYF. DNA for the CDR3: TGTGCCAGTAAGGGGCCTAGCGGGGGGACCCAAGAGACCCAGTACTTC.

The chain recombines TRBV28 with TRBJ2-1; 9 bases match TRBD1. Germline CDR1 and CDR2: MDHEN and SYDVKM. Unmatched junction bases numbered 6, after V lost 6 bases and J lost 6 bases. This CDR3 has 14 residues. The chain's CDR3 is CASSARTGVNEQFF. The CDR3 DNA reads TGTGCCAGCAGCGCGAGGACAGGGGTCAATGAGCAGTTCTTC.

This chain links TRBV4-1 with TRBJ2-1, with D perhaps TRBD1 or TRBD2 (7 bases each). CDR1 is MGHRA, CDR2 YSYEKL, per germline. CDR3 length equals 15 residues. V lost 4 bases to trimming and J lost 6 bases, with 16 bases between them. The CDR3 loop is CASSREGRGFNEQFF. DNA of the CDR3: TGCGCCAGCAGCCGGGAGGGCAGGGGGTTCAATGAGCAGTTCTTC.

The J gene is TRBJ2-1, the V gene TRBV4-1; TRBD2 matches 9 bases. Germline V gene sequence: CDR1 MGHRA, CDR2 YSYEKL. The CDR3 consists of 16 residues. Trimming cost V 0 bases and J 8 bases; bases outside gene matches: 8. The CDR3 reads CASSQDQTSGFDEQFF. In DNA form, the CDR3 reads TGCGCCAGCAGCCAAGATCAAACTAGCGGGTTCGATGAGCAGTTCTTC.

The chain employs TRBV7-6 and TRBJ2-3; D is unclear. Trimming stripped 6 bases from V and 3 bases from J, with 7 bases between. Per the germline V gene, CDR1 is SGHVS and CDR2 is FNYEAQ. The CDR3 extends over 12 amino acids. DNA of the CDR3: TGTGCCAGCAGTCCCGCGACAGATACGCAGTATTTT. Translation gives CASSPATDTQYF. Drawing the rest from reference TRBV7-6 and TRBJ2-3, the complete variable domain is GAGVSQSPRYKVTKRGQDVALRCDPISGHVSLYWYRQALGQGPEFLTYFNYEAQQDKSGLPNDRFSAERPEGSISTLTIQRTEQRDSAMYRCASSPATDTQYFGPGTRLTVL.

The chain employs TRBV19 and TRBJ2-5; weak D call: TRBD2 (5 bases). The germline V gene encodes CDR1 LNHDA and CDR2 SQIVND (reference sequence). V lost 4 bases and J 5 bases, leaving 11 bases between the germline ends. This CDR3 comprises 13 residues. The CDR3 nucleotides read TGTGCCAGTAGTAGCTGGGAGTGGGAGACCCAGTACTTC. It encodes CASSSWEWETQYF.

V gene TRBV11-2 combines with J gene TRBJ2-7; D might be TRBD1 (5 bases). This CDR3 is built from 13 residues. The V gene lost 5 bases and the J gene lost 1 base, with 9 bases spanning the gap. Germline loops: CDR1 SGHAT, CDR2 FQNNGV. CDR3 sequence (DNA): TGTGCCAGCAGCATACAGGTTTCCTACGAGCAGTACTTC. Its protein is CASSIQVSYEQYF.